The TCR beta chain under discussion was sequenced for a study of Graves' ophthalmopathy and Graves' hyperthyroidism. The overall study: Peripheral blood was obtained at first diagnosis, ahead of any treatment. Points from the study as a whole: Sensitivity reached around 88% and specificity roughly 82% for a 13-signature model separating ophthalmopathy from stable hyperthyroidism.

Investigators amplified TCR beta CDR3 regions from RNA transcripts. An initial RT-PCR round employing HTBI primers preceded a second-round multiplex PCR. TCRdb re-called the multiplex PCR reads with MiXCR, one entry per CDR3 protein. The sample yields hundreds of thousands of distinct CDR3 sequences, approximately 15% seen once. In this sample, this clonotype turned up many times. Its matching antigen is unknown. Between the trimmed V and J ends, which lost 6 bases and 5 bases, there was a span of 16 bases. There are 14 residues in the CDR3. Per the germline V gene, CDR1 is SEHNR and CDR2 is FQNEAQ (reference sequence). The diagnosis was founded upon clinical symptoms, serum thyroxine, TRAb, thyroid ultrasound and orbital computed tomography.

V usage is TRBV7-9 and J usage is TRBJ2-5; no firm D call. Sequenced input: blood. This TCR was sampled from a woman aged 25 to 39 with Graves' ophthalmopathy. CDR3 DNA: TGTGCCAGCAGTCAGTCAGTGCAAGCGGAGACCCAGTACTTC. Its translation: CASSQSVQAETQYF.